A selection of T cell receptor beta chains follows, all from one sample in a study of blood T cell repertoires in COVID-19. Profiling relied on immunoSEQ multiplex PCR, and the TCRdb table lists in-frame clones only, not all of them. In the table there are 150,000 to 200,000 clones, roughly 83% of which are singletons. The sequencing input was peripheral blood. These receptors came from a woman between 40 and 55 years old with COVID-19, enrolled during active disease. The conserved cysteine and the conserved F or W are not part of the CDR3 here.

V gene,CDR3 protein
TRBV11-2,ASSLDPQGVEQY
TRBV13,ASSLIGLAGGPEQF
TRBV28,ASSLATAKNTIY
TRBV24-1,ATSDFTGRWRNTIY
TRBV3-1/TRBV3-2,ASSSQGKYTDTQY
TRBV5-1,ASSSGFGDRGYT
TRBV5-1,ASQDWGSGRTVETQY
TRBV2,ASSPRGAGELNYGYT
TRBV11-2,ASFNRDRNTEAF
TRBV9,ASSRGQGINYGYT
TRBV7-8,ASSPLRGQGNQPQH
TRBV5-8,ASSLGGDGIVRN
TRBV5-1,ASEPAGGIGYEQY
TRBV7-8,ASSPRGNTIY
TRBV11-3,ASSSRGVADTQY
TRBV19,ASSIGGAIANYGYT
TRBV19,ASSMGGGAEAF
TRBV7-7,ASSPGWETQY